The following is a T cell receptor beta chain sequence with its context. With 4 bases removed from V and 10 bases from J, the gap between germline ends came to 14 bases. The germline V gene has CDR1 LGHNA and CDR2 YSLEER. This CDR3 contains 13 residues. These data come from a study of blood T cell repertoires in COVID-19. Produced via immunoSEQ multiplex PCR; TCRdb's table is partial and in-frame only. The repertoire includes about 280,000 clones, nearly 90% of them detected once, and roughly 9% sits in the top ten. The chain uses TRBV4-3 and TRBJ1-5; D is undetermined. The TCR originated in a man between 18 and 35 years old with active or convalescent COVID-19. The sequenced sample was peripheral blood. The CDR3 DNA is TGCGCCAGCAGCCGGTCGCCCCTGACTCCCCAGCATTTT. Its translation is CASSRSPLTPQHF.